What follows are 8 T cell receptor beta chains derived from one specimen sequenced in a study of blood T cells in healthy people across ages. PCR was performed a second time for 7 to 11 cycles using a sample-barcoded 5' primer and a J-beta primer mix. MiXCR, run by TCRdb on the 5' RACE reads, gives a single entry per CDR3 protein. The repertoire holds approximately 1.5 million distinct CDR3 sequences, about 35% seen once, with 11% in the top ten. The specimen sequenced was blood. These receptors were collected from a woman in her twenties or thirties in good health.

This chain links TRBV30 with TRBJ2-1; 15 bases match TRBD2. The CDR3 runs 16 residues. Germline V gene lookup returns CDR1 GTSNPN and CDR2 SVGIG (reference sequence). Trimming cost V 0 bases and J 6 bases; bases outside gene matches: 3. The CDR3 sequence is CAWSVWTSGRGNEQFF. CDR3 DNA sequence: TGTGCCTGGAGTGTTTGGACTAGCGGGAGGGGCAATGAGCAGTTCTTC. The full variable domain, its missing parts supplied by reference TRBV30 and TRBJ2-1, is SQTIHQWPATLVQPVGSPLSLECTVEGTSNPNLYWYRQAAGRGLQLLFYSVGIGQISSEVPQNLSASRPQDRQFILSSKKLLLSDSGFYLCAWSVWTSGRGNEQFFGPGTRLTVL.

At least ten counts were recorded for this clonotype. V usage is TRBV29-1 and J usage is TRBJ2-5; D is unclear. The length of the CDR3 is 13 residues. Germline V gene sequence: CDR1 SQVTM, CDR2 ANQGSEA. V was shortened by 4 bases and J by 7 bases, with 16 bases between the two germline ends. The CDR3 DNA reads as TGCAGCGTTGCAAGGGAATTCATAGGGACCCAGTACTTC. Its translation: CSVAREFIGTQYF.

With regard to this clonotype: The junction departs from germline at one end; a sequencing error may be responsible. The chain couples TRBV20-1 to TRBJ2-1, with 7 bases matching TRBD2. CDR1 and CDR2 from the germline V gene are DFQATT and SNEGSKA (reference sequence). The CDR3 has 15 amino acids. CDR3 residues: CSAGDPREGTYEQFF. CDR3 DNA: TGCAGTGCTGGAGATCCAAGGGAGGGTACCTACGAGCAGTTCTTC.

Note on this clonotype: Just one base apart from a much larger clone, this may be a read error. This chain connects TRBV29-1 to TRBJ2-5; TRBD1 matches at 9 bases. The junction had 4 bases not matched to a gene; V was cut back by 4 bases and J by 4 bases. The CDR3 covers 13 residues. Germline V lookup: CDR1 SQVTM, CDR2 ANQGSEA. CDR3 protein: CSVGGDRAETQYF. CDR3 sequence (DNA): TGCAGCGTTGGAGGGGACAGGGCAGAGACCCAGTACTTC.

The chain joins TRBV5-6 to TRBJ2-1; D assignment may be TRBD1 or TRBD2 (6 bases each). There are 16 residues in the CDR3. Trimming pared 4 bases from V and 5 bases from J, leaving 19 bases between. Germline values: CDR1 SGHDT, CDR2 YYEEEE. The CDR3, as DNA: TGTGCCAGCAGCGATGACGCAAGGGGGGAGGACAATGAGCAGTTCTTC. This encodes CASSDDARGEDNEQFF.

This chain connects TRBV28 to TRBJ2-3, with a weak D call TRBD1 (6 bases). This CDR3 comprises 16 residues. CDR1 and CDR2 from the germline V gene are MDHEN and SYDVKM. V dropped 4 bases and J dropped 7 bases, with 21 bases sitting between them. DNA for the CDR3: TGTGCCAGCAGTTCCGGGACACGGGCCCGGAGGAATACGCAGTATTTT. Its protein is CASSSGTRARRNTQYF.

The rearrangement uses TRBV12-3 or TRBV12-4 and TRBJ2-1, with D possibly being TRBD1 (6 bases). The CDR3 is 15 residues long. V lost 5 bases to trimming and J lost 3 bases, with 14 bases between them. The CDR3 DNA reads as TGTGCCAGCAGTCCCCAGGGGCCCGTCTACAATGAGCAGTTCTTC. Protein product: CASSPQGPVYNEQFF.

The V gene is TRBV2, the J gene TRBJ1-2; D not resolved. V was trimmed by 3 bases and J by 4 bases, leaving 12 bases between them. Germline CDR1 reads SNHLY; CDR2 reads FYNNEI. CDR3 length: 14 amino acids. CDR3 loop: CASSDQAAGYGYTF. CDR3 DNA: TGTGCCAGCAGTGACCAGGCCGCGGGCTATGGCTACACCTTC.